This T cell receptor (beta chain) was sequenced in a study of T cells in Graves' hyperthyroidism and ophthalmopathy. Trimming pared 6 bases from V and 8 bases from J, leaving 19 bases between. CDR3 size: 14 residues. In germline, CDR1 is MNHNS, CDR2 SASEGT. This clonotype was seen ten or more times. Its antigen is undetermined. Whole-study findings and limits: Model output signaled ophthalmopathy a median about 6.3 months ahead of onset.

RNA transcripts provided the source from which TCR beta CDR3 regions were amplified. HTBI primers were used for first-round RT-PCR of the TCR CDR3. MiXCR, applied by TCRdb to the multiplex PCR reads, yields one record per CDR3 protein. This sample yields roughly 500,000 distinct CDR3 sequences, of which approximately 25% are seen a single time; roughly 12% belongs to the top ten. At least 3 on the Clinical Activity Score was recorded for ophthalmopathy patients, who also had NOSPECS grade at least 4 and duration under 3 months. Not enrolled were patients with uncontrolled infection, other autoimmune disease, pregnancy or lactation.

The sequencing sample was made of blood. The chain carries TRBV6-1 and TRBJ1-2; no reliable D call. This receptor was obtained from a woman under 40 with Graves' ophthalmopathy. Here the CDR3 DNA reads TGTGCCAGCAGCCGGACCGCTCAGGTGCTCGGCTACACCTTC. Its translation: CASSRTAQVLGYTF.